These T cell receptor beta chains were read from a single sample in a study of T cells after yellow fever vaccination. In TCRdb, the 5' RACE reads were re-called with MiXCR into one record per CDR3 protein. This repertoire shows about 550,000 distinct CDR3 sequences, roughly 21% found once; its top ten account for roughly an eighth. The sequences come from PBMCs, collected 15 days after the yellow fever booster vaccination. The receptors stem from a young man who received the YFV17D yellow fever vaccine. CDR3s include the opening cysteine and the closing phenylalanine or tryptophan. D genes are given only for firm matches. Clone size is not always given. Where it is, it says once, few, many or a class for expanded clones.

CDR3: CASSPEIGTSGRDPNTGELFF; DNA: TGTGCCAGCAGCCCAGAGATCGGGACTAGCGGGAGGGACCCGAACACCGGGGAGCTGTTTTTT; size: few; J: TRBJ2-2; D: TRBD2; length: 21; V: TRBV11-1
CDR3: CASSWDRGRGEQFF; DNA: TGTGCCAGCAGTTGGGACAGGGGTCGGGGTGAGCAGTTCTTC; size: few; J: TRBJ2-1; D: TRBD1; length: 14; V: TRBV7-2
CDR3: CASSTNRGSNTGELFF; DNA: TGTGCCAGCAGTACTAATAGGGGGTCGAACACCGGGGAGCTGTTTTTT; size: few; J: TRBJ2-2; D: -; length: 16; V: TRBV7-9
CDR3: CASSLTIAGPGELFF; DNA: TGTGCCAGCAGCTTGACGATTGCCGGACCGGGGGAGCTGTTTTTT; size: -; J: TRBJ2-2; D: -; length: 15; V: TRBV5-8
CDR3: CSGASSGPGRSYEQYF; DNA: TGCAGTGGTGCCAGTTCCGGTCCGGGCCGTTCTTACGAGCAGTACTTC; size: -; J: TRBJ2-7; D: -; length: 16; V: TRBV20-1
CDR3: CASSPWTSGSNEQFF; DNA: TGTGCCAGCAGTCCCTGGACTAGCGGGAGCAATGAGCAGTTCTTC; size: many; J: TRBJ2-1; D: TRBD2; length: 15; V: TRBV7-2
CDR3: CSASRNNEQFF; DNA: TGCAGTGCGAGTCGAAACAATGAGCAGTTCTTC; size: -; J: TRBJ2-1; D: -; length: 11; V: TRBV20-1
CDR3: CASSYTGRGTSTDTQYF; DNA: TGTGCCAGCAGCTATACCGGACGAGGGACAAGCACAGATACGCAGTATTTT; size: few; J: TRBJ2-3; D: -; length: 17; V: TRBV5-4
CDR3: CSARGRKRTTGELFF; DNA: TGCAGTGCAAGAGGGAGGAAGCGTACCACCGGGGAGCTGTTTTTT; size: -; J: TRBJ2-2; D: -; length: 15; V: TRBV20-1
CDR3: CSVWDSSVNTEAFF; DNA: TGCAGCGTGTGGGACAGTTCGGTGAACACTGAAGCTTTCTTT; size: few; J: TRBJ1-1; D: TRBD1; length: 14; V: TRBV29-1
CDR3: CASTQINVGNTEAFF; DNA: TGCGCCAGTACCCAAATCAATGTCGGGAACACTGAAGCTTTCTTT; size: -; J: TRBJ1-1; D: -; length: 15; V: TRBV5-1
CDR3: CASSPWTGRDYGYTF; DNA: TGTGCCAGCAGTCCCTGGACAGGTCGGGACTATGGCTACACCTTC; size: -; J: TRBJ1-2; D: TRBD1; length: 15; V: TRBV12-3/TRBV12-4
CDR3: CASSLGGEVNYGYTF; DNA: TGCGCCAGCAGCTTGGGTGGTGAGGTTAACTATGGCTACACCTTC; size: few; J: TRBJ1-2; D: -; length: 15; V: TRBV5-1
CDR3: CATSRDGGLGYEQYF; DNA: TGTGCCACCAGCAGAGATGGGGGTTTAGGCTACGAGCAGTACTTC; size: -; J: TRBJ2-7; D: -; length: 15; V: TRBV15
CDR3: CASSSAGLSNTGELFF; DNA: TGTGCCAGCAGCTCGGCGGGACTCTCGAACACCGGGGAGCTGTTTTTT; size: few; J: TRBJ2-2; D: -; length: 16; V: TRBV5-6
CDR3: CASSPGHGETQYF; DNA: TGTGCCAGCTCTCCTGGACATGGGGAGACCCAGTACTTC; size: -; J: TRBJ2-5; D: -; length: 13; V: TRBV18
CDR3: CATTDRDGSSYEQYF; DNA: TGTGCCACCACCGACCGGGACGGAAGCTCCTACGAGCAGTACTTC; size: -; J: TRBJ2-7; D: -; length: 15; V: TRBV10-3
CDR3: CATSGPWQGIQSEQYF; DNA: TGTGCCACCAGCGGACCCTGGCAGGGGATACAATCCGAGCAGTACTTC; size: few; J: TRBJ2-7; D: -; length: 16; V: TRBV15
CDR3: CASSLVPTGELFF; DNA: TGCGCCAGCAGCCTCGTCCCTACCGGGGAGCTGTTTTTT; size: many; J: TRBJ2-2; D: -; length: 13; V: TRBV5-1
CDR3: CSARWTSGPEQFF; DNA: TGCAGTGCTAGGTGGACTAGCGGTCCGGAGCAGTTCTTC; size: few; J: TRBJ2-1; D: TRBD2; length: 13; V: TRBV20-1
CDR3: CASSSLTLPDTQYF; DNA: TGTGCCAGCAGCTCCCTCACCTTGCCGGATACGCAGTATTTT; size: few; J: TRBJ2-3; D: -; length: 14; V: TRBV7-9
CDR3: CASSYGSDTAYGYTF; DNA: TGTGCCAGCTCATACGGTTCGGACACTGCCTATGGCTACACCTTC; size: -; J: TRBJ1-2; D: -; length: 15; V: TRBV18
CDR3: CASSLRWDEQYF; DNA: TGTGCCAGCAGCTTACGGTGGGACGAGCAGTACTTC; size: few; J: TRBJ2-7; D: -; length: 12; V: TRBV7-2
CDR3: CASSQEGSSGAEQFF; DNA: TGTGCCAGCAGCCAAGAAGGTAGCAGCGGTGCGGAGCAGTTCTTC; size: many; J: TRBJ2-1; D: -; length: 15; V: TRBV4-2
CDR3: CASSLGPPDTQYF; DNA: TGCGCCAGCAGCTTGGGGCCGCCAGATACGCAGTATTTT; size: -; J: TRBJ2-3; D: -; length: 13; V: TRBV5-1
CDR3: CAWSVRDRTNTEAFF; DNA: TGTGCCTGGAGTGTACGGGACAGAACGAACACTGAAGCTTTCTTT; size: few; J: TRBJ1-1; D: TRBD1; length: 15; V: TRBV30
CDR3: CASSFGLAESYEQYF; DNA: TGTGCCAGCAGCTTCGGACTAGCCGAATCCTACGAGCAGTACTTC; size: -; J: TRBJ2-7; D: TRBD2; length: 15; V: TRBV27
CDR3: CASSSRQDMNTEAFF; DNA: TGTGCCAGCAGCTCCAGACAGGACATGAACACTGAAGCTTTCTTT; size: few; J: TRBJ1-1; D: -; length: 15; V: TRBV5-6
CDR3: CASSFGGDTEAFF; DNA: TGCGCCAGCAGCTTCGGGGGTGACACTGAAGCTTTCTTT; size: many; J: TRBJ1-1; D: -; length: 13; V: TRBV5-1
CDR3: CASSFLVGEQFF; DNA: TGTGCCAGCAGTTTTTTAGTGGGGGAGCAGTTCTTC; size: few; J: TRBJ2-1; D: -; length: 12; V: TRBV28
CDR3: CASSRTGAGELFF; DNA: TGTGCCAGCAGTCGGACAGGGGCCGGGGAGCTGTTTTTT; size: many; J: TRBJ2-2; D: TRBD1; length: 13; V: TRBV6-4
CDR3: CASSYSGSAVGRVQFF; DNA: TGTGCCAGCAGTTACTCCGGGAGCGCCGTTGGGAGAGTACAGTTCTTC; size: -; J: TRBJ2-1; D: -; length: 16; V: TRBV6-5
CDR3: CASSPQIQSGANVLTF; DNA: TGTGCCAGCAGCCCCCAGATCCAATCAGGGGCCAACGTCCTGACTTTC; size: -; J: TRBJ2-6; D: -; length: 16; V: TRBV7-2
CDR3: CASSIVGTGTEAFF; DNA: TGTGCCAGTAGTATAGTAGGGACAGGCACTGAAGCTTTCTTT; size: -; J: TRBJ1-1; D: TRBD1; length: 14; V: TRBV19
CDR3: CAWGRRDKETQYF; DNA: TGTGCCTGGGGCCGCCGGGACAAAGAGACCCAGTACTTC; size: -; J: TRBJ2-5; D: -; length: 13; V: TRBV30
CDR3: CASSPSAGMYEKLFF; DNA: TGTGCCAGCAGTCCATCGGCAGGGATGTATGAAAAACTGTTTTTT; size: -; J: TRBJ1-4; D: -; length: 15; V: TRBV7-9
CDR3: CASSQDEWIRGGYTF; DNA: TGCGCCAGCAGCCAAGATGAGTGGATCCGAGGTGGCTACACCTTC; size: -; J: TRBJ1-2; D: -; length: 15; V: TRBV4-3
CDR3: CASSSGGPPRPTDTQYF; DNA: TGTGCCAGCAGTTCCGGGGGGCCACCGAGGCCCACAGATACGCAGTATTTT; size: -; J: TRBJ2-3; D: -; length: 17; V: TRBV6-5
CDR3: CASSSPGTHQPQHF; DNA: TGTGCCAGCAGCTCCCCGGGAACCCATCAGCCCCAGCATTTT; size: few; J: TRBJ1-5; D: -; length: 14; V: TRBV7-9
CDR3: CASSLTGVDTQYF; DNA: TGTGCCAGCAGCTTAACTGGGGTTGATACGCAGTATTTT; size: -; J: TRBJ2-3; D: -; length: 13; V: TRBV7-3
CDR3: CASSLVTSSSGVNEQFF; DNA: TGTGCCAGCAGCTTGGTGACTAGTTCATCCGGCGTCAATGAGCAGTTCTTC; size: -; J: TRBJ2-1; D: -; length: 17; V: TRBV5-6
CDR3: CASSQVVRGSDTQYF; DNA: TGCGCCAGCAGCCAAGTTGTTAGGGGGTCAGATACGCAGTATTTT; size: few; J: TRBJ2-3; D: -; length: 15; V: TRBV4-3
CDR3: CASSPDTSGGYTF; DNA: TGTGCCAGCAGCCCTGACACAAGCGGAGGCTACACCTTC; size: -; J: TRBJ1-2; D: -; length: 13; V: TRBV5-6
CDR3: CSASAGETQYF; DNA: TGCAGCGCCTCTGCCGGAGAGACCCAGTACTTC; size: few; J: TRBJ2-5; D: -; length: 11; V: TRBV29-1
CDR3: CASRRGVSGANVLTF; DNA: TGTGCCAGCAGAAGGGGGGTTTCTGGGGCCAACGTCCTGACTTTC; size: -; J: TRBJ2-6; D: -; length: 15; V: TRBV7-9
CDR3: CASSYSMGTSGLKEQFF; DNA: TGTGCCAGCAGTTATTCGATGGGGACTAGCGGGCTCAAGGAGCAGTTCTTC; size: once; J: TRBJ2-1; D: TRBD2; length: 17; V: TRBV6-9
CDR3: CASSLEAGEQFF; DNA: TGTGCCAGCAGCTTAGAAGCGGGAGAGCAGTTCTTC; size: few; J: TRBJ2-1; D: TRBD2; length: 12; V: TRBV11-3
CDR3: CASSLEWSPPLHF; DNA: TGTGCCAGCAGCTTAGAGTGGAGTCCACCCCTCCACTTT; size: few; J: TRBJ1-6; D: -; length: 13; V: TRBV7-9
CDR3: CASSPKGGGSSYEQYF; DNA: TGTGCCAGCAGTCCCAAAGGGGGCGGTAGCTCCTACGAGCAGTACTTC; size: few; J: TRBJ2-7; D: TRBD1; length: 16; V: TRBV28
CDR3: CASSLGSGHNTDTQYF; DNA: TGCGCCAGCAGCTTGGGGAGCGGCCATAACACAGATACGCAGTATTTT; size: -; J: TRBJ2-3; D: -; length: 16; V: TRBV5-1
CDR3: CASSDLQGVNTGELFF; DNA: TGTGCCAGCAGTGATCTACAGGGGGTGAACACCGGGGAGCTGTTTTTT; size: -; J: TRBJ2-2; D: TRBD1; length: 16; V: TRBV25-1
CDR3: CSVLGGSWDEQFF; DNA: TGCAGCGTCCTAGGGGGCTCCTGGGATGAGCAGTTCTTC; size: -; J: TRBJ2-1; D: TRBD1; length: 13; V: TRBV29-1
CDR3: CASRTGPRDETQYF; DNA: TGCGCCAGCAGAACCGGGCCAAGGGACGAGACCCAGTACTTC; size: -; J: TRBJ2-5; D: -; length: 14; V: TRBV5-1
CDR3: CASSYVRPYVRGFGIDTQYF; DNA: TGTGCCAGCAGTTACGTCCGCCCTTACGTCCGGGGATTCGGGATAGATACGCAGTATTTT; size: -; J: TRBJ2-3; D: -; length: 20; V: TRBV6-2/TRBV6-3
CDR3: CASSSSGGLGNQPQHF; DNA: TGTGCCAGCAGCTCTAGCGGGGGCTTGGGCAATCAGCCCCAGCATTTT; size: -; J: TRBJ1-5; D: -; length: 16; V: TRBV7-9
CDR3: CASSFWDRANEQYF; DNA: TGCGCCAGCAGCTTTTGGGACAGGGCCAACGAGCAGTACTTC; size: -; J: TRBJ2-7; D: TRBD1; length: 14; V: TRBV5-1
CDR3: CASSPGPSGTREQYF; DNA: TGTGCCAGCTCACCGGGGCCTAGCGGGACTCGGGAGCAGTACTTC; size: once; J: TRBJ2-7; D: TRBD2; length: 15; V: TRBV18